The next 24 T cell receptor beta chains were all read from a single sample in a study of cytomegalovirus exposure and HLA in healthy donors. The PCR employed 60 Vbeta primers together with 13 Jbeta primers. Assay: immunoSEQ multiplex PCR; the TCRdb copy retains only in-frame clones and omits some. This sample has around 110,000 clones, with approximately 80% found just once. The sample consisted of PBMCs. The receptors come from a male donor in good health and CMV-seronegative.

The genes are TRBV25-1 and TRBJ2-1, with TRBD1 matching 7 bases. CDR1 is MGHDK and CDR2 is SYGVNS in the germline V gene. With V trimmed by 7 bases and J by 4 bases, 10 bases remained unmatched. CDR3 length: 15 amino acids. This chain's CDR3 is CASNRKGARYNEQFF. The CDR3 bases are TGTGCCAGCAATCGGAAGGGGGCGCGGTACAATGAGCAGTTCTTC.

The table lists this clone with a count of one. V is TRBV15 and J is TRBJ2-2; the D gene is possibly TRBD2 (6 bases). V lost 0 bases, J lost 0 bases, and 23 bases lay in between. There are 21 residues in the CDR3. Germline loops: CDR1 LNHNV, CDR2 YYDKDF (reference sequence). CDR3 sequence reads: CATSRDMRDLAALTNTGELFF. The CDR3 DNA is TGTGCCACCAGCAGAGATATGAGGGATTTAGCGGCCCTTACGAACACCGGGGAGCTGTTTTTT.

This clone was detected a few times. The chain has TRBV6-5 and TRBJ2-1; 10 bases are shared with TRBD2. This CDR3 has 14 residues. The V gene end was trimmed by 6 bases and the J gene end by 7 bases; junction bases not matched to a gene: 6. Germline CDR1 MNHEY, CDR2 SVGAGI. The CDR3 loop is CASRASGRGNEQFF. CDR3 coding DNA: TGTGCCAGCAGGGCTAGCGGGAGAGGGAATGAGCAGTTCTTC.

The rearrangement uses TRBV28 and TRBJ1-1, with TRBD1 identical over 10 bases. The CDR3 is made up of 15 amino acids. Trimming removed 2 bases from V and 10 bases from J; junction bases left unmatched: 10. Looked up from germline, CDR1 is MDHEN and CDR2 is SYDVKM. This CDR3 is CASSLPRQGALVAFF. The CDR3 bases are TGTGCCAGCAGTTTACCCAGACAGGGGGCACTTGTAGCTTTCTTT.

For the CDR3, the DNA is TGCAGCGTCCTCAGCCCCCGGACAGTCACTGCCTACGAGCAGTACTTC. Translation gives CSVLSPRTVTAYEQYF. V is TRBV29-1 and J is TRBJ2-7, with TRBD1 as a possible D gene (6 bases). Germline-derived CDR1 and CDR2 are SQVTM and ANQGSEA. The V end lost 6 bases, the J end lost 2 bases, and 23 bases lay between the germline ends. The CDR3 is made up of 16 amino acids.

This sequence joins TRBV13 and TRBJ2-3; TRBD2 matches at 8 bases. This CDR3 has 16 residues. Germline V gene data show CDR1 as PRHDT and CDR2 as FYEKMQ (reference sequence). J gave up 3 bases and V 8 bases, and 13 bases lay outside the gene matches. CDR3 residues: CASSLGRAVGTDTQYF. The DNA for the CDR3 is TGTGCCAGCTCTCTCGGGAGGGCGGTAGGAACAGATACGCAGTATTTT.

This clone was seen more than once but under ten times. The J gene is TRBJ2-1, the V gene TRBV7-3, with TRBD2 identical over 8 bases. V lost 4 bases to trimming and J lost 4 bases; unmatched junction nucleotides: 12. The CDR3 spans 17 residues. The germline V gene has CDR1 SGHTA and CDR2 FQGTGA. The CDR3 DNA sequence: TGTGCCAGCAGCTCTCCCGATAGCGGGACCTTATACAATGAGCAGTTCTTC. Protein sequence: CASSSPDSGTLYNEQFF.

This clone was detected a few times. V gene TRBV6-1 combines with J gene TRBJ1-1; D is undetermined. V shed 2 bases and J shed 1 base, with 8 bases lying between them. Germline CDR1 reads MNHNS; CDR2 reads SASEGT. This CDR3 is built from 14 residues. The CDR3 is CASSEYQENTEAFF. The CDR3, as DNA: TGTGCCAGCAGTGAATATCAGGAGAACACTGAAGCTTTCTTT.

The CDR3 is CASSLGQGLGYNEQFF. The CDR3 DNA reads as TGTGCCAGCAGCTTAGGGCAAGGACTAGGATACAATGAGCAGTTCTTC. The genes are TRBV11-3 and TRBJ2-1; TRBD2 matches at 7 bases. Germline trimming cut 1 base from V and 4 bases from J; bases unmatched to any gene: 7. The CDR3 is made up of 16 amino acids. The germline CDR1 and CDR2 sequences are SGHNT and YENEEA.

The chain is built from TRBV18 and TRBJ1-1; no definite D call. The CDR3 length is 11 residues. The ends were cut back, 1 base at V and 8 bases at J, with 5 bases in the middle. In germline, CDR1 is KGHSH, CDR2 LQKENI. Written as DNA, the CDR3 is TGTGCCAGCTCACCACAGACAGAAGCTTTCTTT. Its protein product is CASSPQTEAFF. Supplemented by reference TRBV18 and TRBJ1-1, the full variable domain reads NAGVMQNPRHLVRRRGQEARLRCSPMKGHSHVYWYRQLPEEGLKFMVYLQKENIIDESGMPKERFSAEFPKEGPSILRIQQVVRGDSAAYFCASSPQTEAFFGQGTRLTVV.

The table lists this clone with a count of one. The genes are TRBV18 and TRBJ2-5, with D perhaps matching TRBD1 (5 bases). V was pared by 5 bases and J by 5 bases, with 12 bases between. CDR1 and CDR2 from the germline V gene are KGHSH and LQKENI. CDR3 size: 13 residues. The CDR3 DNA is TGTGCCAGCTCAGCGGACACTCGGGAGACCCAGTACTTC. Amino acid sequence: CASSADTRETQYF.

V is TRBV2 and J is TRBJ1-2, with 10 nucleotides matching TRBD1. CDR3 length equals 13 residues. J gave up 6 bases and V 6 bases, and 4 bases lay outside the gene matches. Germline CDR1 and CDR2: SNHLY and FYNNEI. As DNA, the CDR3 is TGTGCCAGCAGGGCCGACAGGGGGCATGGCTACACCTTC. Its protein is CASRADRGHGYTF. The full variable domain, in which reference TRBV2 and TRBJ1-2 provide the parts outside the CDR3, is EPEVTQTPSHQVTQMGQEVILRCVPISNHLYFYWYRQILGQKVEFLVSFYNNEISEKSEIFDDQFSVERPDGSNFTLKIRSTKLEDSAMYFCASRADRGHGYTFGSGTRLTVV.

This chain connects TRBV9 to TRBJ2-1; 13 bases map to TRBD2. This CDR3 has 16 residues. With V trimmed by 4 bases and J by 4 bases, 5 bases remained unmatched. Per the germline V gene, CDR1 is SGDLS and CDR2 is YYNGEE. Written as DNA, the CDR3 is TGTGCCAGCAGCCGGGGGACTAGCGGGATTTACAATGAGCAGTTCTTC. Translated, it gives CASSRGTSGIYNEQFF.

The rearrangement uses TRBV27 and TRBJ2-5; a possible D gene is TRBD1 (7 bases). The CDR3 sequence is 14 residues long. Trimming stripped 8 bases from V and 9 bases from J, with 22 bases between. Looked up from germline, CDR1 is MNHEY and CDR2 is SMNVEV (reference sequence). As DNA, the CDR3 is TGTGCCAGCGGGGAGAGACAGGGACTGTCGGCCCAGTACTTC. Translating it yields CASGERQGLSAQYF.

This clone was detected only a few times. This chain links TRBV7-9 with TRBJ1-2; TRBD1 agrees at 9 bases. The junction had 12 bases not matched to a gene; V was cut back by 1 base and J by 6 bases. The CDR3 has 17 residues. Looked up from germline, CDR1 is SEHNR and CDR2 is FQNEAQ (reference sequence). The CDR3: CASSLGVPGTGNHGYTF. The CDR3, as DNA: TGTGCCAGCAGCTTAGGCGTCCCCGGGACAGGGAACCATGGCTACACCTTC.

The chain links TRBV29-1 to TRBJ1-2, with TRBD1 matching 9 bases. The ends lost 6 bases at V and 3 bases at J; junction bases unmatched: 5. There are 13 residues in the CDR3. CDR1 and CDR2 (germline): SQVTM, ANQGSEA. The CDR3 loop is CSVPTGGDYGYTF. The CDR3 DNA follows: TGCAGCGTCCCGACAGGGGGGGACTATGGCTACACCTTC.

V gene TRBV11-2 combines with J gene TRBJ2-7; TRBD2 matches 8 bases. V shed 5 bases, J shed 0 bases, and the junction held 9 bases outside the gene matches. This CDR3 is built from 16 residues. CDR1 is SGHAT and CDR2 is FQNNGV in the germline V gene. The CDR3 region is CASSPGLAGVSYEQYF. In nucleotides, the CDR3 is TGTGCCAGCAGCCCCGGACTAGCAGGAGTCTCCTACGAGCAGTACTTC.

The rearrangement joins TRBV7-6 to TRBJ2-5; 7 bases fit TRBD2. CDR1 SGHVS and CDR2 FNYEAQ come from the germline V gene. J gave up 2 bases and V 6 bases, and 3 bases lay outside the gene matches. CDR3 length: 13 amino acids. The CDR3, as DNA: TGTGCCAGCAGGGGGAGGGAACAAGAGACCCAGTACTTC. This codes for CASRGREQETQYF.

The chain employs TRBV7-9 and TRBJ2-1; 10 nucleotides line up with TRBD1. The CDR3 contains 15 residues. The V gene's germline CDR1 is SEHNR and CDR2 FQNEAQ (reference sequence). The trim removed 6 bases at V and 9 bases at J, leaving 11 bases unmatched. CDR3 protein: CASSSTGGELSEQFF. The CDR3 bases are TGTGCCAGCAGTTCGACAGGGGGCGAACTAAGTGAGCAGTTCTTC.

V is TRBV19 and J is TRBJ2-1; 8 nucleotides line up with TRBD2. Germline V CDR1 and CDR2: LNHDA, SQIVND (reference sequence). This CDR3 has 14 residues. V dropped 10 bases and J dropped 1; count of bases not matched to a gene: 6. In DNA, the CDR3 is TGTGCCACCGACAGCGGGAGATCCTACAATGAGCAGTTCTTC. Translated, it gives CATDSGRSYNEQFF.

For the CDR3, the DNA is TGTGCCAGCAGACCTACAACAGGGGCAGATACGCAGTATTTT. Encoded protein: CASRPTTGADTQYF. The chain joins TRBV7-8 to TRBJ2-3; TRBD1 agrees at 7 bases. The CDR3 covers 14 residues. Looked up from germline, CDR1 is SGHVS and CDR2 is FQNEAQ. With 6 bases clipped from V and 4 bases from J, the junction kept 7 bases outside the gene matches.

V and J are TRBV27 and TRBJ2-3, with a possible D match to TRBD1 (5 bases). The germline V gene encodes CDR1 MNHEY and CDR2 SMNVEV (reference sequence). CDR3 length equals 11 residues. V was trimmed by 6 bases and J by 6 bases, leaving 7 bases between them. The CDR3 region is CASSPGDTQYF. CDR3 coding DNA: TGTGCCAGCAGCCCAGGGGATACGCAGTATTTT.

This clone was recorded a few times. The V and J genes are TRBV5-6 and TRBJ1-2; 11 nucleotides align to TRBD1. This CDR3 comprises 15 residues. V shed 3 bases, J shed 5 bases, and the junction held 6 bases outside the gene matches. CDR1 and CDR2 from the germline V gene are SGHDT and YYEEEE. CDR3 sequence reads: CASSSIGQGAYGYTF. CDR3 DNA sequence: TGTGCCAGCAGCTCGATCGGACAGGGGGCTTATGGCTACACCTTC.

This clone was picked up one time. V usage is TRBV7-6 and J usage is TRBJ2-7; a weak D match, TRBD1 (6 bases). The CDR3 totals 13 residues. V lost 9 bases and J lost 2, with 14 bases in between. Germline V gene lookup returns CDR1 SGHVS and CDR2 FNYEAQ. This CDR3 is CASSRGSPYEQYF. In DNA form, the CDR3 reads TGTGCCAGTTCCAGGGGAAGCCCCTACGAGCAGTACTTC.